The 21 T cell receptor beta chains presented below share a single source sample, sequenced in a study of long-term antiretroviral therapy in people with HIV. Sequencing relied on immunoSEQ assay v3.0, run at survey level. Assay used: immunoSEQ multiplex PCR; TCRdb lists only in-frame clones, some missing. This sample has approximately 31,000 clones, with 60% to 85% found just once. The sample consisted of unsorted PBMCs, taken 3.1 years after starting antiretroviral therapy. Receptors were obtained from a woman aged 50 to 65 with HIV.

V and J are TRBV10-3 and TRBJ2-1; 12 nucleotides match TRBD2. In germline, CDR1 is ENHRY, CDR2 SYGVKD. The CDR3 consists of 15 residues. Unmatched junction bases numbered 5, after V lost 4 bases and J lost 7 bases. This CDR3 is CAISGLAGAQNEQFF. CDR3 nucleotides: TGTGCCATCAGTGGACTAGCGGGGGCCCAGAATGAGCAGTTCTTC.

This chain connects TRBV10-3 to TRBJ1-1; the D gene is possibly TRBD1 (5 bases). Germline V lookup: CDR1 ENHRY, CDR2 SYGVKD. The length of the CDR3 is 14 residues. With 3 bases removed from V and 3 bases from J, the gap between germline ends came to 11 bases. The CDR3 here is CAISEHLGDTEAFF. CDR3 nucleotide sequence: TGTGCCATCAGTGAACACTTGGGGGACACTGAAGCTTTCTTT.

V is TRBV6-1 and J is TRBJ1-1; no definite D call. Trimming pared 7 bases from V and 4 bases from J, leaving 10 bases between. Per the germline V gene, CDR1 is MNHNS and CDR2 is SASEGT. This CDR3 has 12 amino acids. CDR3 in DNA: TGTGCCAGCACCGTGACTATCACTGAAGCTTTCTTT. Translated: CASTVTITEAFF.

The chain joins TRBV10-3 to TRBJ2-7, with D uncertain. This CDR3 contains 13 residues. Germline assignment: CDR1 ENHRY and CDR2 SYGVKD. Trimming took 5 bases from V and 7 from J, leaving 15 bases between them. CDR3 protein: CAISPQVGGEQYV. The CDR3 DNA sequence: TGTGCCATCAGTCCTCAGGTGGGTGGGGAGCAGTACGTC.

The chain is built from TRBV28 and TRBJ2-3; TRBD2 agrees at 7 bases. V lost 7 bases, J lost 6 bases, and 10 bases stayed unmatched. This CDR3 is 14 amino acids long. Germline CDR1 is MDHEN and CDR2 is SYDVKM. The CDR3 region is CASILSGARDTQYF. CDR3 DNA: TGTGCCAGCATCTTAAGCGGGGCCCGCGATACGCAGTATTTT.

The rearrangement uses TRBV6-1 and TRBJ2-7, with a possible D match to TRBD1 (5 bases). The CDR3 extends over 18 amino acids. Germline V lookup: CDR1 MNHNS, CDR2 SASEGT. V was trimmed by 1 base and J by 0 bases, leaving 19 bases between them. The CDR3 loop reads CASSEGQTTRLSSYEQYV. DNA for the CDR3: TGTGCCAGCAGTGAAGGACAGACCACAAGATTAAGCTCCTACGAGCAGTACGTC.

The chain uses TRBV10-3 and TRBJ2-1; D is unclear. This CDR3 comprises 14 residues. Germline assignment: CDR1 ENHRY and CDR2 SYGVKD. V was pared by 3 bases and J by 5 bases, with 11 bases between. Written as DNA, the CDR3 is TGTGCCATCAGTGATCCTAGATCCCACAATGAGCAGTTCTTC. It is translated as CAISDPRSHNEQFF.

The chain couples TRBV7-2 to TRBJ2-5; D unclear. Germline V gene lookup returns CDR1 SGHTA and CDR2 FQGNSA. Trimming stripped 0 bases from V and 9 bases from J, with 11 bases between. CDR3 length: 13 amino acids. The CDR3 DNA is TGTGCCAGCAGCTTAGCGCACTATAATCCCCAGTACTTC. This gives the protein CASSLAHYNPQYF.

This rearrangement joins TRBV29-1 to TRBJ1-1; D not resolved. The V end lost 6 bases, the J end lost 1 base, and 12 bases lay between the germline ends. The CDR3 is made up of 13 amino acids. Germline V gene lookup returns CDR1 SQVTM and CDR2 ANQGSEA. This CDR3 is CSVRPRRNTEAFF. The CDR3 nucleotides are TGCAGCGTCCGGCCTAGGCGGAACACTGAAGCTTTCTTT.

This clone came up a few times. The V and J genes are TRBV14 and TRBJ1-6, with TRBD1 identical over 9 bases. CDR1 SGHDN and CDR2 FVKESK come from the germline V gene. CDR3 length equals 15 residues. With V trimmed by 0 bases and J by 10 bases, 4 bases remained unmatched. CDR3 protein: CASSQEGTGRSPLHF. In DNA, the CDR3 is TGTGCCAGCAGCCAAGAGGGGACAGGGAGGTCACCCCTCCACTTT.

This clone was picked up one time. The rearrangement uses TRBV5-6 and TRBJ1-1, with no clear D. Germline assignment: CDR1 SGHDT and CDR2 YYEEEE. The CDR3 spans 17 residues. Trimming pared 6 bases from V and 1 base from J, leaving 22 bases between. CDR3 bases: TGTGCCAGCACCACCGAACTCGGGAACCGGAGGAACACTGAAGCTTTCTTT. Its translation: CASTTELGNRRNTEAFF.

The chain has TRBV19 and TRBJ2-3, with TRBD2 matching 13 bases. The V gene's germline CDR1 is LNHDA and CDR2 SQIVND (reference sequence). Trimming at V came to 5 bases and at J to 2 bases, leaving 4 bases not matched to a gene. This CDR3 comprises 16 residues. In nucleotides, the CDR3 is TGTGCCAGTAGTCAGACTAGCGGGGGGTTCACAGATACGCAGTATTTT. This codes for CASSQTSGGFTDTQYF. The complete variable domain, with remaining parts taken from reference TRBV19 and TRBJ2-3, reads DGGITQSPKYLFRKEGQNVTLSCEQNLNHDAMYWYRQDPGQGLRLIYYSQIVNDFQKGDIAEGYSVSREKKESFPLTVTSAQKNPTAFYLCASSQTSGGFTDTQYFGPGTRLTVL.

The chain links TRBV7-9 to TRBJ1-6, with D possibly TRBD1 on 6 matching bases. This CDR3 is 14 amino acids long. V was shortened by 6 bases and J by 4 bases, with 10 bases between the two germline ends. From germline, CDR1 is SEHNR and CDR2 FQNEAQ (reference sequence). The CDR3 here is CASRWTDYNSPLHF. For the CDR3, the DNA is TGTGCCAGCAGGTGGACAGATTATAATTCACCCCTCCACTTT.

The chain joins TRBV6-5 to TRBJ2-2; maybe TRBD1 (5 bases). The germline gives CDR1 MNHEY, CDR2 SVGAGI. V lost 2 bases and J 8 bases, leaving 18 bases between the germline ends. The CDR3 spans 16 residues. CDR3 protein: CASSYTLQVPRGELFF. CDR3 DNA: TGTGCCAGCAGTTACACCTTACAGGTCCCCCGGGGGGAGCTGTTTTTT.

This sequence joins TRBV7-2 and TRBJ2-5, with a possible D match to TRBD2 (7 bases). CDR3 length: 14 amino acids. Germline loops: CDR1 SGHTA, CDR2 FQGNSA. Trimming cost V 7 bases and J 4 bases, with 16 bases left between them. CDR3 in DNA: TGTGCCAGCACCACGAGGGGGGGTCGAGAGACCCAGTACTTC. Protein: CASTTRGGRETQYF.

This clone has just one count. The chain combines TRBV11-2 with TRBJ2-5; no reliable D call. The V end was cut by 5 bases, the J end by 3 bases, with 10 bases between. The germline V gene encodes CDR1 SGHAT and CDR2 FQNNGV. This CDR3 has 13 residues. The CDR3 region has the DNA TGTGCCAGCAGCCAGACTCGAGAAGAGACCCAGTACTTC. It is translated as CASSQTREETQYF. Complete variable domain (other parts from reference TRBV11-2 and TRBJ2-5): EAGVAQSPRYKIIEKRQSVAFWCNPISGHATLYWYQQILGQGPKLLIQFQNNGVVDDSQLPKDRFSAERLKGVDSTLKIQPAKLEDSAVYLCASSQTREETQYFGPGTRLLVL.

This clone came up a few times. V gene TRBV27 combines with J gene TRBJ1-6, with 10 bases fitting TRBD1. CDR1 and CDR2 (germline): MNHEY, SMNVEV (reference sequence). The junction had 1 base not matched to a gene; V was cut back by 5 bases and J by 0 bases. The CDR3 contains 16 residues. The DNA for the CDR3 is TGTGCCAGCAGTGACAGGGGGCCCTCCTATAATTCACCCCTCCACTTT. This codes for CASSDRGPSYNSPLHF.

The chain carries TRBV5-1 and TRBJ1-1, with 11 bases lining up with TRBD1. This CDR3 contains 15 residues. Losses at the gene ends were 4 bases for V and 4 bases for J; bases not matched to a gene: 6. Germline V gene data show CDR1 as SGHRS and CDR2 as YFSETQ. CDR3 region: CASSTGQGAFTEAFF. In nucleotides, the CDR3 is TGCGCCAGCAGCACTGGACAGGGGGCTTTCACTGAAGCTTTCTTT.

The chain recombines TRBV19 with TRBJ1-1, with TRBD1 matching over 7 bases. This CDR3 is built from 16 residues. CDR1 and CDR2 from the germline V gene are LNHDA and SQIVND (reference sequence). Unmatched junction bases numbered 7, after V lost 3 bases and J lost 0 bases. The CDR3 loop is CASSIEEDRMNTEAFF. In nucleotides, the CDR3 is TGTGCCAGTAGTATCGAGGAGGACAGGATGAACACTGAAGCTTTCTTT.

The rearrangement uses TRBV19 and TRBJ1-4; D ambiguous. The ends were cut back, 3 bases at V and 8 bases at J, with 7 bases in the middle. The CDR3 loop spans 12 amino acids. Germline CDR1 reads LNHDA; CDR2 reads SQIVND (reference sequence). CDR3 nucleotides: TGTGCCAGTAGTATGGTACGAGAAAAACTGTTTTTT. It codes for CASSMVREKLFF.

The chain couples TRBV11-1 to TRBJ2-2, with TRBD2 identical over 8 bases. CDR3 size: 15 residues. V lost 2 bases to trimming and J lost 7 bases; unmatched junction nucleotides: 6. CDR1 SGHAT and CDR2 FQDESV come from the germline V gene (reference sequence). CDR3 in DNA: TGTGCCAGCAGCTTATGGCGGGGGGCCCACGGGGAGCTGTTTTTT. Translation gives CASSLWRGAHGELFF.